This T cell receptor beta chain was observed in a study of technical replicates of blood from several donors. The germline V gene encodes CDR1 MDHEN and CDR2 SYDVKM. The CDR3 extends over 13 amino acids. V lost 7 bases, J lost 6 bases, and 13 bases lay in between. This clone was seen just once. Data came from immunoSEQ multiplex PCR; TCRdb stores just in-frame clones and leaves some out. The profile shows tens of thousands of clones, roughly 92% of them singletons. The rearrangement links TRBV28 to TRBJ2-4, with D tentatively TRBD1 (6 bases). What was sequenced was T cells isolated from PBMCs. The TCR sequence derives from a human donor in good health. The CDR3 DNA follows: TGTGCCAGCACTGTACAGGGTGGAAACATTCAGTACTTC. Its protein is CASTVQGGNIQYF.